The clone carrying this T cell receptor (beta chain) was recorded a few times. Its antigen is unknown. TCRdb used MiXCR to reprocess the 5' RACE reads, holding one entry per CDR3 protein. The sample comprises about 89,000 distinct CDR3 sequences, around 2.6% of which are singletons, and around 1.1% rests with the top ten. With V trimmed by 3 bases and J by 3 bases, 5 bases remained unmatched. Germline loops: CDR1 LGHNA, CDR2 YSLEER. This CDR3 comprises 15 residues. These data originate in a study of neurological immune-mediated disorders. Findings and caveats of the study: Because no CDR3 amino acid sequences were shared across subjects by expanded clones, private repertoires were suggested in all groups. Phylogenetic grouping assigned the repertoires of 18 of 34 multiple sclerosis patients to a single related-CDR3 cluster, which may represent a signature. HTLV-1-associated myelopathy ranked highest for TCR clonal expansion and multiple sclerosis lowest, beneath healthy controls.

The unsorted libraries were prepared from 2 million PBMCs (stored at -80 C). The sequencing input was PBMCs. This TCR derives from a woman aged 25 to 45 with multiple sclerosis. The chain has TRBV4-3 and TRBJ1-1; 9 bases map to TRBD1. The CDR3 coding sequence is TGCGCCAGCAGCCATCAGACAGGGGGAGACACTGAAGCTTTCTTT. It specifies CASSHQTGGDTEAFF.